The clone carrying this T cell receptor beta chain was seen only a few times. This sample stems from a study of blood T cell repertoires in COVID-19. About the research overall: Sites across the United States, Italy and Spain contributed samples from acute and convalescent COVID-19. T cells, B-cell-depleted T cells, or PBMCs provided the cDNA or gDNA that served as material.

Original analysis: Amplification with reference gene primers provided the estimates of nucleated cell counts. Generated by immunoSEQ multiplex PCR, the TCRdb table keeps only in-frame clones and is missing some. That table gives V, J and clone size, and the DNA gave D and trimming. The sample holds tens of thousands of clones, over 85% seen once. Followed longitudinally, the Seattle patients had been enrolled during active infection. With 0 bases removed from V and 0 bases from J, the gap between germline ends came to 20 bases. Germline CDR1 and CDR2: SGHVS and FNYEAQ. CDR3 length equals 19 residues. The TCR sequence derives from a man aged 45 to 65 with COVID-19, enrolled during active disease. The V and J genes are TRBV7-6 and TRBJ1-2; D call uncertain. Sample: peripheral blood. CDR3 nucleotide sequence: TGTGCCAGCAGCTTAGCGCTGGAAATGAGGGAGCACACTAACTATGGCTACACCTTC. Protein: CASSLALEMREHTNYGYTF.